This T cell receptor (beta chain) comes out of a study of PD-1 blockade in classical Hodgkin lymphoma. In its sample, this clone was seen a few times. Here immunoSEQ multiplex PCR was the method, and the copy in TCRdb shows in-frame clones only, minus some. Here the sample spans about 39,000 clones, over 65% being singletons. CDR1 is SNHLY, CDR2 FYNNEI, per germline. Trimming shortened V by 5 bases and J by 0 bases, and 14 bases separated the two germline ends. The CDR3 contains 16 residues. Stated time point: cycle 4 day 1 (C4D1), after five to seven weeks of nivolumab. All patients experienced relapse after autologous stem cell transplantation, and brentuximab vedotin exposure was variable.

The chain recombines TRBV2 with TRBJ1-5; no firm D call. The TCR sequence derives from a human donor with classical Hodgkin lymphoma. The sequenced sample was peripheral blood mononuclear cells (PBMCs), obtained before the fourth cycle of nivolumab. CDR3 bases: TGTGCCAGCAGTCTGGTAGGCCTGGATAGCAATCAGCCCCAGCATTTT. Translated: CASSLVGLDSNQPQHF.